This T cell receptor beta chain came from a study of cytomegalovirus exposure and HLA in healthy donors listed by TCRdb under 2017. General notes on the study: The roughly 670 repertoires of the first cohort and the 120 validation repertoires were produced on the same platform, according to a later analysis. The study aimed to test whether cataloging public T cell receptors could reveal signatures of past pathogen exposure. In addition to the first cohort of about 650 subjects, a separate validation cohort of approximately 130 different subjects was used. The study combined high-throughput TCR immunosequencing, statistical association of individual TCRs with disease status, and machine learning to predict cytomegalovirus infection status.

The CDR3, from cysteine to phenylalanine, totals 13 residues. Kept here is only the CDR3 DNA, which spans 39 bases and is read in frame from base 1. Deletion took 6 bases off V and 6 bases off J, with a span of 14 bases between the germline ends. Looking up the germline V gene (reference sequence) yields CDR1 MNHEY and CDR2 SMNVEV. Concerning this clone: Its binding antigen is unknown. There are no base qualities to consult, and no much larger clone falls within one base.

Overall study results and their limits: While some public TCRs were present in many individuals, most TCR sequences turned up only very rarely across donors. A total of fewer than 200 TCR beta chains were listed by the study as associated with cytomegalovirus. A few of the identified cytomegalovirus-associated TCR beta chains were confirmed in vitro to be specific for cytomegalovirus antigens. Subsequent analysis determined that TCRs grouped into clusters in the first cohort also showed a tendency toward co-occurrence across the 120 or so validation repertoires, and roughly 95% of cluster scores exceeded 0. A later analysis lacked HLA typing for the validation cohort, so it scored co-occurrence in that cohort across all 110 or so repertoires. Cytomegalovirus status was reported to be diagnosed by the classifier with high specificity and sensitivity in both the original and validation cohorts. According to the authors, the approach could potentially be generalized to other disease states and immunological phenotypes.

The method behind the library was the immunoSEQ multiplex PCR assay. The study's own analysis went as follows. A statistical classification framework was developed to diagnose cytomegalovirus status using the catalog of TCR beta chain sequences. Imported from immuneACCESS, the table was reduced by TCRdb to in-frame sequences with V and J called. These copies leave out some clones; in studies compared against another copy, an unresolved V gene accounts for under half, and the cause of the remainder is not known. V, J and clone size derive from that table, while D and trimming were established from the DNA sequence. A total of 120,000 or so clones appear in this sample, roughly 90% of them only once. Jointly, the top ten make up approximately 2% of the sample. Donors formed part of the validation cohort, which comprised about 130 subjects and was distinct from the first cohort of 550 to 850 subjects.

Material for sequencing was PBMCs. This sequence originates from a woman aged 18 to 35 in good health and CMV-seronegative. The chain is made from TRBV27 and TRBJ1-1, with the D segment identity uncertain. Here is the DNA: TGTGCCAGCAGCAACCCCGGGTCTGCTGAAGCTTTCTTT. It codes for CASSNPGSAEAFF.